One and the same sample provided the 21 T cell receptor beta chains below, sequenced in a study of blood T cell repertoires in COVID-19 (dated by TCRdb to about 2020). The library was prepared using the immunoSEQ multiplex PCR assay. Entries here come from immuneACCESS through TCRdb and include only in-frame sequences with V and J called. Some clones fail to appear in such tables; in the studies checked, an unresolved V gene covers under half of the shortfall, and the cause of the remainder is unknown. This sample holds some 320,000 clones; about 91% were observed only once. Of the sample, 6.9% is held by the ten largest clones. The specimen was peripheral blood. These receptor sequences come from a woman aged 25-40 years who had recovered from COVID-19.

The rearrangement links TRBV3-1 (or the pseudogene TRBV3-2) to TRBJ2-5, with 11 bases that match TRBD2. The CDR3 is 13 residues long. Unmatched junction bases numbered 1, after V lost 7 bases and J lost 3 bases. The V gene's germline CDR1 is LGHDT and CDR2 YNNKEL (reference sequence). This chain's CDR3 is CASKTSGEETQYF. The CDR3 nucleotides read TGTGCCAGCAAGACTAGCGGGGAAGAGACCCAGTACTTC.

V gene TRBV7-8 combines with J gene TRBJ1-5; perhaps TRBD1 as D (6 bases). The V end was cut by 2 bases, the J end by 6 bases, with 14 bases between. CDR1 is SGHVS and CDR2 is FQNEAQ in the germline V gene. CDR3 length equals 15 residues. The CDR3 protein is CASSLLQGPSQPQHF. The CDR3 nucleotides read TGTGCCAGCAGCTTACTACAGGGCCCTAGTCAGCCCCAGCATTTT.

The chain links TRBV10-3 to TRBJ2-2; 7 positions match TRBD1. CDR1 ENHRY and CDR2 SYGVKD come from the germline V gene. V shed 3 bases and J 1 base; nucleotides not matched to a gene: 2. The CDR3 is 15 amino acids. Here the CDR3 DNA reads TGTGCCATCAGTGATGGGACAGAGAACACCGGGGAGCTGTTTTTT. Its protein product is CAISDGTENTGELFF.

The V gene is TRBV6-1, the J gene TRBJ2-1; D not certain. The V end was cut by 3 bases, the J end by 7 bases, with 7 bases between. The CDR3 contains 12 residues. Germline lookup yields CDR1 MNHNS and CDR2 SASEGT. DNA for the CDR3: TGTGCCAGCAGTGAGCAGGCTAATGAGCAGTTCTTC. Translation gives CASSEQANEQFF.

With regard to this clone: The same CDR3 also results from other DNA sequences found in this sample. V usage is TRBV7-2 and J usage is TRBJ2-7, with 8 bases identical to TRBD1. Looked up from germline, CDR1 is SGHTA and CDR2 is FQGNSA. This CDR3 region has 14 residues. V gave up 2 bases and J gave up 0 bases; unmatched junction bases: 0. CDR3 loop: CASSLQGASYEQYF. CDR3 nucleotide sequence: TGTGCCAGCAGCTTACAGGGGGCCTCCTACGAGCAGTACTTC.

The chain employs TRBV3-1 (or the pseudogene TRBV3-2) and TRBJ2-3; TRBD1 agrees at 9 bases. The V segment lost 4 bases and the J segment 2 bases; nucleotides outside the gene matches: 10. CDR1 and CDR2 from the germline V gene are LGHDT and YNNKEL (reference sequence). The CDR3 contains 17 residues. CDR3 bases: TGTGCCAGCAGCCGAACCATGGGACAGGGAGTCACAGATACGCAGTATTTT. Protein sequence: CASSRTMGQGVTDTQYF.

The chain couples TRBV6-2 or TRBV6-3 to TRBJ2-3; D ambiguous. Trimming stripped 3 bases from V and 3 bases from J, with 4 bases between. CDR1 is MNHEY and CDR2 is SVGEGT in the germline V gene. The CDR3 extends over 12 amino acids. CDR3 sequence reads: CASSYPTDTQYF. CDR3 DNA: TGTGCCAGCAGTTATCCTACAGATACGCAGTATTTT.

The J gene is TRBJ2-7, the V gene TRBV5-1; TRBD1 agrees at 8 bases. With 1 base clipped from V and 1 base from J, the junction kept 7 bases outside the gene matches. Germline V gene data show CDR1 as SGHRS and CDR2 as YFSETQ. The CDR3 runs to 16 residues. CDR3 in DNA: TGCGCCAGCAGCTTGATACCGGGACAGGCTTCCTACGAGCAGTACTTC. It translates to CASSLIPGQASYEQYF.

CDR3 in DNA: TGTGCCAGCAGCCCATCCCAGAGGCGGCGGGGCTACACCTTC. Its protein is CASSPSQRRRGYTF. V and J are TRBV13 and TRBJ1-2, with unresolved D. Germline V lookup: CDR1 PRHDT, CDR2 FYEKMQ (reference sequence). This CDR3 has 14 residues. Trimming left V 5 bases short and J 8 bases short, with 18 bases between. Based on the CDR3 plus reference TRBV13 and TRBJ1-2, the full variable domain is AAGVIQSPRHLIKEKRETATLKCYPIPRHDTVYWYQQGPGQDPQFLISFYEKMQSDKGSIPDRFSAQQFSDYHSELNMSSLELGDSALYFCASSPSQRRRGYTFGSGTRLTVV.

V and J are TRBV7-2 and TRBJ2-5, with D unclear. Germline values: CDR1 SGHTA, CDR2 FQGNSA. The CDR3 extends over 13 amino acids. V was shortened by 2 bases and J by 2 bases, with 6 bases between the two germline ends. The CDR3 spells CASSLNLQETQYF. CDR3 nucleotide sequence: TGTGCCAGCAGCTTAAACTTGCAAGAGACCCAGTACTTC.

The CDR3 protein is CASSLAPTGGAHEQYF. Written as DNA, the CDR3 is TGTGCCAGCAGCTTAGCGCCGACAGGGGGTGCACACGAGCAGTACTTC. The chain uses TRBV7-2 and TRBJ2-7; 9 bases are shared with TRBD1. J lost 5 bases, V lost 0 bases, and 8 bases had no gene match. The CDR3 totals 16 residues. The V gene's germline CDR1 is SGHTA and CDR2 FQGNSA.

This clone was detected only a few times. The chain carries TRBV28 and TRBJ1-2, with TRBD1 matching over 9 bases. The CDR3 runs 16 residues. The V gene's germline CDR1 is MDHEN and CDR2 SYDVKM. V shed 4 bases, J shed 0 bases, and the junction held 6 bases outside the gene matches. CDR3 bases: TGTGCCAGCAGTTATATCGGGACAGGGACTAACTATGGCTACACCTTC. Protein: CASSYIGTGTNYGYTF.

The chain is built from TRBV10-3 and TRBJ2-7, with D maybe TRBD2 (6 bases). The V end lost 3 bases, the J end lost 2 bases, and 11 bases lay between the germline ends. This CDR3 contains 14 residues. Germline CDR1 and CDR2: ENHRY and SYGVKD. The CDR3 loop reads CAISEFGGTYEQYF. CDR3 bases: TGTGCCATCAGTGAATTTGGGGGGACCTACGAGCAGTACTTC.

V gene TRBV28 combines with J gene TRBJ1-5; possible D gene TRBD1, 6 bases. V was cut by 6 bases and J by 0 bases, with 12 bases left in between. Germline V gene sequence: CDR1 MDHEN, CDR2 SYDVKM. The CDR3 is 15 amino acids. The CDR3: CASSPGHYSNQPQHF. In nucleotides, the CDR3 is TGTGCCAGCAGCCCGGGACATTATAGCAATCAGCCCCAGCATTTT. Based on the CDR3 plus reference TRBV28 and TRBJ1-5, the full variable domain is DVKVTQSSRYLVKRTGEKVFLECVQDMDHENMFWYRQDPGLGLRLIYFSYDVKMKEKGDIPEGYSVSREKKERFSLILESASTNQTSMYLCASSPGHYSNQPQHFGDGTRLSIL.

This sequence joins TRBV6-7 and TRBJ2-1; a weak D match, TRBD2 (5 bases). TRBV6-7 is classed as an ORF, of uncertain function. The CDR3 spans 16 residues. Trimming stripped 0 bases from V and 0 bases from J, with 9 bases between. The DNA for the CDR3 is TGTGCCAGCAGTTACTCCCCCCGGGGCTCCTACAATGAGCAGTTCTTC. Its translation: CASSYSPRGSYNEQFF.

The chain has TRBV5-1 and TRBJ2-1, with 14 bases identical to TRBD2. With V trimmed by 2 bases and J by 4 bases, 2 bases remained unmatched. Germline CDR1 SGHRS, CDR2 YFSETQ. This CDR3 contains 16 residues. CDR3 in DNA: TGCGCCAGCAGCTTCGGACTAGCGGGGGGATACAATGAGCAGTTCTTC. Its translation: CASSFGLAGGYNEQFF.

V gene TRBV7-2 combines with J gene TRBJ1-5; possibly TRBD1 for D (6 bases). CDR1 is SGHTA and CDR2 is FQGNSA in the germline V gene. Trimming stripped 2 bases from V and 7 bases from J, with 15 bases between. The CDR3 extends over 15 amino acids. CDR3 sequence (DNA): TGTGCCAGCAGCTTACTGCAGGGGTTTTACCAGCCCCAGCATTTT. This translates into CASSLLQGFYQPQHF.

V and J are TRBV5-1 and TRBJ2-7; 7 nucleotides align to TRBD1. Germline-derived CDR1 and CDR2 are SGHRS and YFSETQ. The CDR3 length is 15 residues. V lost 4 bases to trimming and J lost 3 bases; unmatched junction nucleotides: 10. The CDR3 coding sequence is TGCGCCAGCAGCCCTCTCCCCGGGACAGTCTACGAGCAGTACTTC. It yields the protein CASSPLPGTVYEQYF.

The rearrangement uses TRBV28 and TRBJ2-7, with 7 bases aligning to TRBD1. The V gene's germline CDR1 is MDHEN and CDR2 SYDVKM. There are 14 residues in the CDR3. V was pared by 2 bases and J by 7 bases, with 8 bases of the junction left unmatched. The CDR3 loop is CASSLVQTGVEQYF. The CDR3 DNA reads TGTGCCAGCAGTTTAGTACAAACAGGGGTGGAGCAGTACTTC.

This clone was seen a few times. The chain recombines TRBV19 with TRBJ1-4, with 8 bases lining up with TRBD1. CDR1 is LNHDA and CDR2 is SQIVND in the germline V gene (reference sequence). The CDR3 has 15 amino acids. The trim removed 7 bases at V and 5 bases at J, leaving 9 bases unmatched. The chain's CDR3 is CASNEDRDANEKLFF. The CDR3, as DNA: TGTGCCAGTAACGAGGACAGGGACGCGAATGAAAAACTGTTTTTT.

V is TRBV18 and J is TRBJ1-1; 7 nucleotides line up with TRBD1. V lost 5 bases and J lost 0; bases outside the gene matches: 3. The CDR3 totals 14 residues. The germline gives CDR1 KGHSH, CDR2 LQKENI. The CDR3 here is CASSGGQLNTEAFF. The CDR3 bases are TGTGCCAGCTCAGGGGGACAGTTGAACACTGAAGCTTTCTTT.